This TCR beta chain was recovered during a study of blood T cell repertoires in COVID-19. On the study more broadly: Collection of acute and convalescent COVID-19 samples took place in the United States, Italy and Spain. PBMCs, B-cell-depleted T cells, or T cells were the source of the cDNA or gDNA that made up the material.

Produced via immunoSEQ multiplex PCR; TCRdb's table is partial and in-frame only. The sample contains about 160,000 clones, approximately 93% of which appear only once. Recruited during active infection, patients (from Seattle) were subsequently followed longitudinally. The CDR3 totals 12 residues. The V gene lost 2 bases and the J gene lost 15 bases, with 14 bases spanning the gap. Sequencing was done on a sample of peripheral blood. The V gene is TRBV12-3 or TRBV12-4, the J gene TRBJ2-1, with a weak D call TRBD1 (6 bases). This clonotype was obtained from a woman aged 60-75 years with COVID-19, enrolled during active disease. DNA for the CDR3: TGTGCCAGCAGTTTAATCGGCCGACAGGCGTTCTTC. Its protein is CASSLIGRQAFF.